This T cell receptor beta chain was profiled in a study of shared T cell receptors in the human thymus. CDR3 length: 14 residues. Germline V gives CDR1 MNHEY, CDR2 SVGAGI. V lost 2 bases to trimming and J lost 4 bases; unmatched junction nucleotides: 3. A remark on this clone: Other DNA variants within this sample encode the same CDR3.

The method was immunoSEQ multiplex PCR; TCRdb's version includes in-frame clones alone and lacks a portion of them. Of some 640,000 clones in the sample, more than 70% were seen once. This same sample was also part of a study on human thymus T cells.

This sequence was found in a boy less than two years old with a congenital heart defect. Sequences were obtained from thymocytes. The J gene is TRBJ2-7, the V gene TRBV6-5, with TRBD2 matching over 9 bases. The DNA for the CDR3 is TGTGCCAGCAGTTACGGCGGGGGGGCTTACGAGCAGTACTTC. This encodes CASSYGGGAYEQYF.